This is a list of T cell receptor beta chains from one sample in a study of spatial heterogeneity in lung cancer. TCRdb processed the 5' RACE reads anew with MiXCR; each CDR3 protein has one entry. This table has about 100,000 distinct CDR3 sequences, 3.5% to 5% appearing once. The specimen was lung tumor tissue, collected at surgery. The receptor set was obtained from a male donor with early-stage non-small cell lung cancer. CDR3s include the opening cysteine and the closing phenylalanine or tryptophan. A clone size is listed for some rows: how often the clone was seen (once, few, many), or a class if it is expanded.

CDR3 protein: CASSLAGQKDTQYF
V gene: TRBV5-5
J gene: TRBJ2-3
clone size: many

CDR3 protein: CSAGSGTPLSNQPQHF
V gene: TRBV20-1
J gene: TRBJ1-5
clone size: few

CDR3 protein: CASTEWSGQVNEQFF
V gene: TRBV28
J gene: TRBJ2-1
clone size: many

CDR3 protein: CASSTLRVGGPRDYEQYF
V gene: TRBV28
J gene: TRBJ2-7
clone size: many

CDR3 protein: CASSREGFDYEQYF
V gene: TRBV9
J gene: TRBJ2-7
clone size: many

CDR3 protein: CASSFEGRTEAFF
V gene: TRBV5-6
J gene: TRBJ1-1
clone size: many

CDR3 protein: CSVFVSPAHGYTF
V gene: TRBV29-1
J gene: TRBJ1-2
clone size: many

CDR3 protein: CASSRGLGVGEQFF
V gene: TRBV7-9
J gene: TRBJ2-1
clone size: few

CDR3 protein: CASSLVHLPSRELFF
V gene: TRBV7-9
J gene: TRBJ2-2
clone size: many

CDR3 protein: CASSLGGESNEKLFF
V gene: TRBV7-2
J gene: TRBJ1-4
clone size: -

CDR3 protein: CASSLVRGRPYNEQFF
V gene: TRBV11-2
J gene: TRBJ2-1
clone size: -

CDR3 protein: CASSPRIPGLAGLETQYF
V gene: TRBV11-2
J gene: TRBJ2-5
clone size: few

CDR3 protein: CASNRQGVNQPQHF
V gene: TRBV28
J gene: TRBJ1-5
clone size: many

CDR3 protein: CALGPRTSGKPNEQFF
V gene: TRBV30
J gene: TRBJ2-1
clone size: few

CDR3 protein: CSVVPRAYNEQFF
V gene: TRBV29-1
J gene: TRBJ2-1
clone size: many

CDR3 protein: CSVGSRETQYF
V gene: TRBV29-1
J gene: TRBJ2-5
clone size: many

CDR3 protein: CASSLGHSFSYNEQFF
V gene: TRBV28
J gene: TRBJ2-1
clone size: many

CDR3 protein: CASSQAGVTEAFF
V gene: TRBV7-9
J gene: TRBJ1-1
clone size: many

CDR3 protein: CASSYSGGLVRDTQYF
V gene: TRBV6-5
J gene: TRBJ2-3
clone size: many

CDR3 protein: CASSLEGGYSGNTIYF
V gene: TRBV5-1
J gene: TRBJ1-3
clone size: -

CDR3 protein: CASRAPGTSGQETQYF
V gene: TRBV12-3/TRBV12-4
J gene: TRBJ2-5
clone size: many

CDR3 protein: CSVRLNEGTEAFF
V gene: TRBV29-1
J gene: TRBJ1-1
clone size: many

CDR3 protein: CASSHSLSGGTGELFF
V gene: TRBV4-1
J gene: TRBJ2-2
clone size: many

CDR3 protein: CSVAGTPMGNEQFF
V gene: TRBV29-1
J gene: TRBJ2-1
clone size: -

CDR3 protein: CASNYRPPRYSNQPQHF
V gene: TRBV6-5
J gene: TRBJ1-5
clone size: many

CDR3 protein: CASSLARWALDTQYF
V gene: TRBV12-3/TRBV12-4
J gene: TRBJ2-3
clone size: few

CDR3 protein: CASSSRLGGQETQYF
V gene: TRBV4-2
J gene: TRBJ2-5
clone size: many

CDR3 protein: CASSLGGSRAKNIQYF
V gene: TRBV11-2
J gene: TRBJ2-4
clone size: many